The present T cell receptor (beta chain) was sequenced within a study of OX40 agonist ivuxolimab in advanced cancers. Whole-study context: The dose-escalation group included hepatocellular carcinoma, melanoma, renal cell carcinoma and head and neck cancer.

The data were produced by immunoSEQ multiplex PCR, yet TCRdb's version contains in-frame clones alone and is incomplete. The sample has 50,000 to 55,000 clones; 75% to 90% are singletons. Germline values: CDR1 SGHRS, CDR2 YFSETQ. Trimming removed 4 bases at V and 1 base at J, with 11 bases between. The CDR3 is 14 residues long. This receptor was obtained from an adult with an advanced solid tumor such as melanoma, head and neck, liver or kidney cancer. The rearrangement links TRBV5-1 to TRBJ1-1; weak D call: TRBD1 (5 bases). The input for sequencing was CD4+ or CD8+ T cells sorted from blood, taken in a trial of the OX40 agonist ivuxolimab. The CDR3 here is CASSGGPSNTEAFF. Here the CDR3 DNA reads TGCGCCAGCAGCGGGGGACCGTCGAACACTGAAGCTTTCTTT.